The rows below give T cell receptor beta chains drawn from one sample of a study of radiotherapy plus CTLA-4 blockade in lung cancer. Sequencing was performed with immunoSEQ multiplex PCR; in TCRdb, only in-frame clones are kept and a portion is missing. Among approximately 81,000 clones listed, under 80% were seen once. Specimen: peripheral blood, collected from a patient treated with radiotherapy plus ipilimumab. Every receptor here comes from a human donor with non-small cell lung cancer who had a partial response to radiotherapy plus ipilimumab. Some clones in this sample may be carry-over from other donors' samples. Both conserved end residues are part of each CDR3. D genes are given only for firm matches. Where a row states a size, it is once, few, many or the class of an expanded clone; other rows omit it.

D: NA; size: NA; J: TRBJ1-2; V: TRBV18; DNA: TGTGCCAGCTCCCCGGAAGGGGTTTCCTATGGCTACACCTTC; CDR3: CASSPEGVSYGYTF
D: TRBD2; size: NA; J: TRBJ2-5; V: TRBV19; DNA: TGTGCCAGTAGTGGATCGGGACTAGCGGGAGCGGGAGAGACCCAGTACTTC; CDR3: CASSGSGLAGAGETQYF
D: NA; size: NA; J: TRBJ1-5; V: TRBV4-3; DNA: TGCGCCAGAAGCCAAGATAGGAGGGGATGGCAGCCCCAGCATTTT; CDR3: CARSQDRRGWQPQHF
D: NA; size: once; J: TRBJ2-2; V: TRBV11-2; DNA: TGTGCCAGCAGCTTAGTGGGCGGAGGGGTCACCGGGGAGCTGTTTTTT; CDR3: CASSLVGGGVTGELFF
D: NA; size: few; J: TRBJ1-3; V: TRBV18; DNA: TGTGCCAGCTCACGACAACAGGGAAATCTGAGCCCTGGAAACACCATATATTTT; CDR3: CASSRQQGNLSPGNTIYF
D: NA; size: NA; J: TRBJ2-5; V: TRBV6-1; DNA: TGTGCCAGCAGTGACCTCCGGGACAACCTACAAGAGACCCAGTACTTC; CDR3: CASSDLRDNLQETQYF
D: NA; size: NA; J: TRBJ1-6; V: TRBV27; DNA: TGTGCCAGCAGTTTATGGAGTTCACCCCTCCACTTT; CDR3: CASSLWSSPLHF
D: TRBD1; size: NA; J: TRBJ1-6; V: TRBV19; DNA: TGTGCCAGTAGTAGGGACAGGGGAAATTCACCCCTCCACTTT; CDR3: CASSRDRGNSPLHF
D: TRBD1; size: NA; J: TRBJ2-3; V: TRBV9; DNA: TGTGCCAGCAGCAGACAGGGACCCACAGATACGCAGTATTTT; CDR3: CASSRQGPTDTQYF
D: NA; size: NA; J: TRBJ1-1; V: TRBV5-5; DNA: TGTGCCAGCAGCCCTCTCCCCCCGGGGGGTGCGAACACTGAAGCTTTCTTT; CDR3: CASSPLPPGGANTEAFF